A single sample is the source of the 12 T cell receptor beta chains below, sequenced in a study of OX40 agonist ivuxolimab in advanced cancers. Sequencing was performed with immunoSEQ multiplex PCR; in TCRdb, only in-frame clones are kept and a portion is missing. The sample holds tens of thousands of clones, about 88% seen once. Sequencing was performed on CD4+ or CD8+ T cells sorted from blood, taken in a trial of the OX40 agonist ivuxolimab. These TCRs come from an adult with an advanced solid tumor such as melanoma, head and neck, liver or kidney cancer.

The chain carries TRBV2 and TRBJ2-1; 9 bases match TRBD2. CDR3 length: 16 amino acids. After removal of 1 base from V and 4 bases from J, the junction contained 5 bases not matched to a gene. Germline CDR1 reads SNHLY; CDR2 reads FYNNEI. Written as DNA, the CDR3 is TGTGCCAGCAGTGAAGAAAGTAGCGGGGGATACAATGAGCAGTTCTTC. This sequence encodes CASSEESSGGYNEQFF.

This chain uses TRBV10-1 with TRBJ2-5, with D possibly matching TRBD2 (7 bases). Germline CDR1 WNHNN, CDR2 SYGVQD (reference sequence). The CDR3 is 15 residues long. Deletions cut 0 bases from V and 4 bases from J, with 12 bases between. CDR3 DNA: TGCGCCAGCAGTGAGTCGGCTGGGGGGGCAGAGACCCAGTACTTC. This encodes CASSESAGGAETQYF.

The gene calls are TRBV7-2 and TRBJ2-7; 8 bases agree with TRBD1. V lost 3 bases to trimming and J lost 3 bases; unmatched junction nucleotides: 4. CDR1 is SGHTA and CDR2 is FQGNSA in the germline V gene. The CDR3 sequence is 14 residues long. CDR3 bases: TGTGCCAGCAGCTTCAACAGGGGGGACTACGAGCAGTACTTC. This codes for CASSFNRGDYEQYF.

The chain uses TRBV28 and TRBJ1-5; 7 bases are a match to TRBD1. The germline CDR1 and CDR2 sequences are MDHEN and SYDVKM. Unmatched junction bases numbered 10, after V lost 4 bases and J lost 7 bases. The CDR3 runs 15 residues. CDR3 DNA sequence: TGTGCCAGCAGTTCCCCAGCAGGGGGTGGCCAGCCCCAGCATTTT. This encodes CASSSPAGGGQPQHF.

J is TRBJ2-7 and V is TRBV6-1; 7 bases agree with TRBD2. From germline, CDR1 is MNHNS and CDR2 SASEGT. J gave up 2 bases and V 5 bases, and 9 bases lay outside the gene matches. There are 15 residues in the CDR3. The CDR3 loop reads CASSPKRDGAYEQYF. The CDR3, as DNA: TGTGCCAGCAGTCCGAAGCGGGACGGTGCCTACGAGCAGTACTTC.

The rearrangement joins TRBV6-1 to TRBJ1-2; D uncertain. Germline CDR1 MNHNS, CDR2 SASEGT. The CDR3 has 12 residues. Trimming took 5 bases from V and 9 from J, leaving 13 bases between them. Written as DNA, the CDR3 is TGTGCCAGCAGTTCTCTCCAAGGGAGCTACACCTTC. Protein: CASSSLQGSYTF.

The chain employs TRBV4-3 and TRBJ2-2; 8 bases map to TRBD1. The J segment lost 1 base and the V segment lost 0 bases, leaving 7 bases of the junction unmatched. Germline V gene data show CDR1 as LGHNA and CDR2 as YSLEER. This CDR3 has 18 amino acids. The DNA for the CDR3 is TGCGCCAGCAGCCAAGAGTTCCCCGGGACAGGGAACACCGGGGAGCTGTTTTTT. As protein: CASSQEFPGTGNTGELFF.

The chain carries TRBV30 and TRBJ2-4, with D hard to call. Trimming pared 0 bases from V and 3 bases from J, leaving 9 bases between. There are 14 residues in the CDR3. The V gene's germline CDR1 is GTSNPN and CDR2 SVGIG (reference sequence). CDR3: CAWSVPMDKNIQYF. The DNA of the CDR3 is TGTGCCTGGAGTGTACCGATGGACAAAAACATTCAGTACTTC.

The genes are TRBV5-6 and TRBJ2-7; possible D gene TRBD1, 5 bases. CDR1 and CDR2 from the germline V gene are SGHDT and YYEEEE. This CDR3 spans 12 amino acids. V lost 3 bases to trimming and J lost 4 bases, with 8 bases between them. This chain's CDR3 is CASSSRGYEQYF. The CDR3 coding sequence is TGTGCCAGCAGCTCTAGGGGTTACGAGCAGTACTTC.

The chain employs TRBV7-2 and TRBJ2-2; D is possibly TRBD1 (5 bases). The germline V gene encodes CDR1 SGHTA and CDR2 FQGNSA. V shed 4 bases and J shed 1 base, with 13 bases lying between them. The CDR3 is 16 amino acids. CDR3 protein: CASSSRRARNTGELFF. CDR3 nucleotide sequence: TGTGCCAGCAGCTCTCGCAGGGCCCGGAACACCGGGGAGCTGTTTTTT.

Notes on this clone: The same CDR3 also results from other DNA sequences found in this sample. The chain joins TRBV6-6 to TRBJ1-5, with TRBD1 as a possible D gene (6 bases). The ends were cut back, 7 bases at V and 7 bases at J, with 14 bases in the middle. CDR3 size: 13 residues. Germline V gene lookup returns CDR1 MNHNY and CDR2 SVGAGI (reference sequence). CDR3 sequence (DNA): TGTGCCAGCACCTCACAGGGTGAACAGCCCCAGCATTTT. It encodes CASTSQGEQPQHF.

The genes are TRBV28 and TRBJ1-2; D is undetermined. Trimming stripped 3 bases from V and 0 bases from J, with 8 bases between. This CDR3 comprises 14 residues. Germline V gene data show CDR1 as MDHEN and CDR2 as SYDVKM. The CDR3 sequence: CASSLGISNYGYTF. The CDR3 DNA sequence: TGTGCCAGCAGTTTGGGTATCTCTAACTATGGCTACACCTTC.